This T cell receptor (beta chain) appears in the sequencing data of a study of shared clonotypes between healthy human individuals. Study-wide context: Plates per donor: three CD4 naive, three CD4 memory, two CD8 naive, one CD8 memory.

Some clones are missing from TCRdb's copy, which holds only in-frame ones; the method was immunoSEQ multiplex PCR. The sample lists over a million clones; around 97% were seen once. Overall study findings and caveats: In several donors, about 5% of naive CD4 clonotypes appeared in common. Non-shared clonotypes had lower generation probabilities than those shared by all four donors.

All donors were Caucasian adults living in Nashville, Tennessee. This CDR3 region has 16 residues. Germline V lookup: CDR1 SGHAT, CDR2 FQNNGV. V shed 2 bases and J 8 bases; nucleotides not matched to a gene: 11. Points on this clone: Its specificity is not known.

This TCR was sampled from a man aged 25 to 45 in good health. Specimen: naive CD4+ T cells sorted from blood. Subset in this sample: CD45RA+ positively selected. The rearrangement links TRBV11-2 to TRBJ2-1, with 8 bases that match TRBD2. CDR3 coding DNA: TGTGCCAGCAGCTTAACCGGGACTAGTGCTCGGTATGAGCAGTTCTTC. Its protein product is CASSLTGTSARYEQFF. Full variable domain (outside the CDR3, taken from reference TRBV11-2 and TRBJ2-1): EAGVAQSPRYKIIEKRQSVAFWCNPISGHATLYWYQQILGQGPKLLIQFQNNGVVDDSQLPKDRFSAERLKGVDSTLKIQPAKLEDSAVYLCASSLTGTSARYEQFFGPGTRLTVL.